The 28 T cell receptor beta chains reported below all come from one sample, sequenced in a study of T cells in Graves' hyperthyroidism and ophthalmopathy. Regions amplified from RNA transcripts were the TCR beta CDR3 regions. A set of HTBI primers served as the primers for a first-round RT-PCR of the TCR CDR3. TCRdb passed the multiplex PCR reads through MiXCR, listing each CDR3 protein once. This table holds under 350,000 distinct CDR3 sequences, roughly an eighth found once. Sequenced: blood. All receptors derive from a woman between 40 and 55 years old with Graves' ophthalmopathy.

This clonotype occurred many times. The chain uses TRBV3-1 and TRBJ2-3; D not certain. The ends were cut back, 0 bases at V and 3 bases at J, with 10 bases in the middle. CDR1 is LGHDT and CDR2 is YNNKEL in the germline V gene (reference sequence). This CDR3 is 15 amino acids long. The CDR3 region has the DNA TGTGCCAGCAGCCAAGAGTCCACAGTGACAGATACGCAGTATTTT. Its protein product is CASSQESTVTDTQYF.

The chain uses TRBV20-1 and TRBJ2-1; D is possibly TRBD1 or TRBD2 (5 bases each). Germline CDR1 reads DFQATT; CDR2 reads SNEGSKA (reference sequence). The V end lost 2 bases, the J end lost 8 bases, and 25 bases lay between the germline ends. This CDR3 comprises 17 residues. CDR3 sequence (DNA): TGCAGTGCTAGATCCAGATCAAACCCGGGACGCAACTATGAGCAGTTCTTC. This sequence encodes CSARSRSNPGRNYEQFF.

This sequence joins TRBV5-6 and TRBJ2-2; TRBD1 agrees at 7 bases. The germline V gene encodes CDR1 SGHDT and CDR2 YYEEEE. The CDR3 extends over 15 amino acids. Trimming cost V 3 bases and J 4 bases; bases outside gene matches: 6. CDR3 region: CASSSDRRGTGELFF. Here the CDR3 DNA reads TGTGCCAGCAGCTCGGACAGGAGAGGCACCGGGGAGCTGTTTTTT.

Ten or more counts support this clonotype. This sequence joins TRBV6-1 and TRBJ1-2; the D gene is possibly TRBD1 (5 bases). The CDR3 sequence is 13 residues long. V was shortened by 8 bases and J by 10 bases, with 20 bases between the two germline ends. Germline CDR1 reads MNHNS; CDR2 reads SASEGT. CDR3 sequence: CASVAPPGLDYTF. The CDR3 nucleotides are TGTGCCAGCGTCGCTCCCCCGGGGCTTGACTACACCTTC.

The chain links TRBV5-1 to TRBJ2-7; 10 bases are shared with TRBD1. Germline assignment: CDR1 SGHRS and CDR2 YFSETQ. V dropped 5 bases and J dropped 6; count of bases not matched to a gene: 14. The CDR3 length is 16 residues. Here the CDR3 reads CASSEDSGTGDREQYF. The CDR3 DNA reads TGCGCCAGCAGTGAGGACTCCGGGACAGGGGATCGCGAGCAGTACTTC.

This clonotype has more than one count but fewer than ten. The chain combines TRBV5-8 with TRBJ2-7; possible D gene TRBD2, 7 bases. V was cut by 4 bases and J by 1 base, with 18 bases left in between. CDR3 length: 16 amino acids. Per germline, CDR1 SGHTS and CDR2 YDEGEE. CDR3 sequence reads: CASSRLGGAISYEQYF. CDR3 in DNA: TGTGCCAGCAGCCGCCTTGGGGGGGCAATTTCCTACGAGCAGTACTTC.

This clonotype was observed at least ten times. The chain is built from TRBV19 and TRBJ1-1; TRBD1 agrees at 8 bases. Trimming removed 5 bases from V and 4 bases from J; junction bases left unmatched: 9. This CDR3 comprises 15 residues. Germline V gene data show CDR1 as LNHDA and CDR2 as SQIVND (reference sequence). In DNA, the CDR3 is TGTGCCAGTAGTTCTCCAGGGGGCGCGAGCACTGAAGCTTTCTTT. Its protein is CASSSPGGASTEAFF.

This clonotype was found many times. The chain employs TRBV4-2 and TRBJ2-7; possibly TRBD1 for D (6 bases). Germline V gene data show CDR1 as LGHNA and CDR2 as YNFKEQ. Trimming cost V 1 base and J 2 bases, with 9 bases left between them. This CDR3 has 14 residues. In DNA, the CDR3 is TGTGCCAGCAGCCAAGCGGACAGTACCTACGAGCAGTACTTC. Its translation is CASSQADSTYEQYF.

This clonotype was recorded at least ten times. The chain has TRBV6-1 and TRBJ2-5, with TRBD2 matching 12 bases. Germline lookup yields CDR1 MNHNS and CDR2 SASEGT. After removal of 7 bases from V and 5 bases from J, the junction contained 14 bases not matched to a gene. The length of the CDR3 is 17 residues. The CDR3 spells CASKTTWTSGERETQYF. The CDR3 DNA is TGTGCCAGCAAAACCACGTGGACTAGCGGGGAGCGGGAGACCCAGTACTTC.

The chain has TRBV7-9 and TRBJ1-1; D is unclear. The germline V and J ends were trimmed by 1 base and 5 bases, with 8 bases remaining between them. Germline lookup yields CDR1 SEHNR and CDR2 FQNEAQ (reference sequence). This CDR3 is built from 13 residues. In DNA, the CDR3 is TGTGCCAGCAGCTTAGAGGCCAGGACTGAAGCTTTCTTT. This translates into CASSLEARTEAFF.

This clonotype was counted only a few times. The DNA for the CDR3 is TGCGCCAGCCGTGCGGCGGCGTCCGACGGCTACACCTTC. It yields the protein CASRAAASDGYTF. The gene calls are TRBV5-1 and TRBJ1-2; D uncertain. The CDR3 runs to 13 residues. Deletions cut 7 bases from V and 8 bases from J, with 18 bases between. The germline V gene encodes CDR1 SGHRS and CDR2 YFSETQ.

The CDR3 DNA reads TGTGCCACCAGCAGAGATCTTAGGGTTTATAGCGGGAGGAACAATGAGCAGTTCTTC. Amino acids: CATSRDLRVYSGRNNEQFF. The chain has TRBV15 and TRBJ2-1, with 10 bases identical to TRBD2. From germline, CDR1 is LNHNV and CDR2 YYDKDF (reference sequence). This CDR3 contains 19 residues. The ends lost 0 bases at V and 5 bases at J; junction bases unmatched: 13.

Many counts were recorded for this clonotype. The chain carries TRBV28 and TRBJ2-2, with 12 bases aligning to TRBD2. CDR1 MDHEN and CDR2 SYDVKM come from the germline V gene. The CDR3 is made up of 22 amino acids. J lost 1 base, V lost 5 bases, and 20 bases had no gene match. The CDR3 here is CASSPRTGSGTSGQMNTGELFF. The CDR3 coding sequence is TGTGCCAGCAGTCCGCGGACAGGATCCGGGACTAGCGGGCAGATGAACACCGGGGAGCTGTTTTTT.

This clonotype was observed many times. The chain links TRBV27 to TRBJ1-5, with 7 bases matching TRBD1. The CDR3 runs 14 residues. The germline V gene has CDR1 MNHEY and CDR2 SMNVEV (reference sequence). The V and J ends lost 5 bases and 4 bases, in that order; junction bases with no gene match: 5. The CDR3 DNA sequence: TGTGCCAGCAGTCCCGGACAGGAAAATCAGCCCCAGCATTTT. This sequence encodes CASSPGQENQPQHF.

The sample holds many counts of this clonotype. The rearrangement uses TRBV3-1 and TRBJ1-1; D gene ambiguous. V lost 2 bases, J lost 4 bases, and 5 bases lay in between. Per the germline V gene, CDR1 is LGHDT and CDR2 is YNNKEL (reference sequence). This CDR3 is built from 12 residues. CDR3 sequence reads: CASSQRGTEAFF. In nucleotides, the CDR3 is TGTGCCAGCAGCCAACGGGGCACTGAAGCTTTCTTT. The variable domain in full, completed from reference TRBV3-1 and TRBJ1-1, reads DTAVSQTPKYLVTQMGNDKSIKCEQNLGHDTMYWYKQDSKKFLKIMFSYNNKELIINETVPNRFSPKSPDKAHLNLHINSLELGDSAVYFCASSQRGTEAFFGQGTRLTVV.

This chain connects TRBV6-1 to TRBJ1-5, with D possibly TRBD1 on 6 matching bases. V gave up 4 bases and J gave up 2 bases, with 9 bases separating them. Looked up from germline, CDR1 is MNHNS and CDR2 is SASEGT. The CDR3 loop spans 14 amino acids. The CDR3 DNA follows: TGTGCCAGCAGTGCGACAGGAGGCAATCAGCCCCAGCATTTT. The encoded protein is CASSATGGNQPQHF.

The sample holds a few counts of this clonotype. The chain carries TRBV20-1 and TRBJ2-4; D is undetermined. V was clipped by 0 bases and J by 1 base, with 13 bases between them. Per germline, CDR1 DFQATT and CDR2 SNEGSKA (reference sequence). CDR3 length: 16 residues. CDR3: CSARDPAGGAKNIQYF. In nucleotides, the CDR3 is TGCAGTGCTAGAGATCCGGCAGGTGGGGCCAAAAACATTCAGTACTTC.

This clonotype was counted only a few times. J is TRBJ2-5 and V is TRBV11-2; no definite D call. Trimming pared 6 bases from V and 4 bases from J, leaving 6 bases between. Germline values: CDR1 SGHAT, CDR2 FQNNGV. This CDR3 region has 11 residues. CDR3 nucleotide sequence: TGTGCCAGCAGATCGATAGAGACCCAGTACTTC. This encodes CASRSIETQYF.

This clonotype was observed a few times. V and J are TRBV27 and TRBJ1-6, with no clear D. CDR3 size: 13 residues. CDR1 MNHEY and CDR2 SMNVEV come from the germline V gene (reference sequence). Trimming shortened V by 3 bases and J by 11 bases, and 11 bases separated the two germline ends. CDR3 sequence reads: CASSFGTIPPLHF. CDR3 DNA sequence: TGTGCCAGCAGTTTCGGAACGATTCCACCCCTCCACTTT.

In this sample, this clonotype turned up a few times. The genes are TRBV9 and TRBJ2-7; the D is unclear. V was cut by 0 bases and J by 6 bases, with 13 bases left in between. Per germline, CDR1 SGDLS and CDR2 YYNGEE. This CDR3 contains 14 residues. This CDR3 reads CASSVAGNGGEQYF. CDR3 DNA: TGTGCCAGCAGCGTAGCTGGAAATGGCGGCGAGCAGTACTTC.

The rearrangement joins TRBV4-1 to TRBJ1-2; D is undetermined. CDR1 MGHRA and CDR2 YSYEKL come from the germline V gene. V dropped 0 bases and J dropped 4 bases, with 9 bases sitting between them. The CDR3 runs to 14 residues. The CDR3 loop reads CASSQDPSAYGYTF. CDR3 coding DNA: TGCGCCAGCAGCCAAGATCCCAGCGCCTATGGCTACACCTTC.

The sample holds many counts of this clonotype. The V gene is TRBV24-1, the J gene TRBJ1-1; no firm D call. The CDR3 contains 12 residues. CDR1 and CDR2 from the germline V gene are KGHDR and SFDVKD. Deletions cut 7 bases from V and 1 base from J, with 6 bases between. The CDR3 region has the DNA TGTGCCACCAGGGAGGGGAACACTGAAGCTTTCTTT. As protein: CATREGNTEAFF.

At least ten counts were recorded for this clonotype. In DNA form, the CDR3 reads TGCAGTGCTAGAGAACAGGGGAAGAACAATGAGCAGTTCTTC. Translated: CSAREQGKNNEQFF. The chain couples TRBV20-1 to TRBJ2-1; 7 nucleotides match TRBD1. J was trimmed by 5 bases and V by 0 bases; bases with no gene match: 4. The CDR3 is 14 residues long. Germline assignment: CDR1 DFQATT and CDR2 SNEGSKA (reference sequence).

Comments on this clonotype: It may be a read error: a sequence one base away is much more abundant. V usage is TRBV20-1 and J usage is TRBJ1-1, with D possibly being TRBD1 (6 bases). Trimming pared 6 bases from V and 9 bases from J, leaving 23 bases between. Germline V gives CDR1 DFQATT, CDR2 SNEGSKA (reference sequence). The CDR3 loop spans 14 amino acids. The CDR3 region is CSAKGFGGRSKAFF. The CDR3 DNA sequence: TGCAGTGCAAAGGGGTTCGGGGGCCGCTCCAAAGCTTTCTTT.

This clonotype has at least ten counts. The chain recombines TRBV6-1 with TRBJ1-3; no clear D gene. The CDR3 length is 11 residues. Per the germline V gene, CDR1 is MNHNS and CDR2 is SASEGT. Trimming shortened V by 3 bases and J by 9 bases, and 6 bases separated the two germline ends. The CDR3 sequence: CASSERGTIYF. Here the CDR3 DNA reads TGTGCCAGCAGTGAGAGAGGCACCATATATTTT.

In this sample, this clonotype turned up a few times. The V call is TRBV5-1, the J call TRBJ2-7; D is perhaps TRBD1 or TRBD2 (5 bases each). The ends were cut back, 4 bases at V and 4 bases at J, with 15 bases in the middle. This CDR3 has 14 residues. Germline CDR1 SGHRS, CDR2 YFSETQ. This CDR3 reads CASSAGTANYEQYF. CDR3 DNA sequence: TGCGCCAGCAGCGCCGGGACGGCGAATTACGAGCAGTACTTC.

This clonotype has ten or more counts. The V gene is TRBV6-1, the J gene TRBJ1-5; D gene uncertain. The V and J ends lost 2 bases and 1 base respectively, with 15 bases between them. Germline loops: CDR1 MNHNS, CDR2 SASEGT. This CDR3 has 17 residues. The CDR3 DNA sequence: TGTGCCAGCAGTGAACGTCGCGTTTGGGAGAGCAATCAGCCCCAGCATTTT. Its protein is CASSERRVWESNQPQHF.

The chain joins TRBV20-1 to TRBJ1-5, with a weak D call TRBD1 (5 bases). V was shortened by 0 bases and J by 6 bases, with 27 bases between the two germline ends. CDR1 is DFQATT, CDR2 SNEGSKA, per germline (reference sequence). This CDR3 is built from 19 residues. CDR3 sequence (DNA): TGCAGTGCTAGAGATTTGCTAGACAGCGGCAGACCGCTAGGTCAGCCCCAGCATTTT. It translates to CSARDLLDSGRPLGQPQHF.